These T cell receptor beta chains were read from a single sample in a study of T cell responses to AZD1222 COVID-19 vaccine. Repertoires were generated with immunoSEQ multiplex PCR, while TCRdb's copy carries only in-frame clones and drops some. The table includes 150,000 or so clones, about 90% detected once. The specimen was peripheral blood, collected 28 days after the second AZD1222 dose. All receptors come from an adult who received the AZD1222 COVID-19 vaccine. The CDR3 runs from the conserved cysteine through the conserved F or W. Fields, in order: clone size, V gene, J gene, D gene, CDR3 DNA, CDR3 protein. A D gene is named only where the DNA matches it firmly. For some rows the clone size is stated as once, few or many, or as a class when expanded; others skip it.

abundance: NA
v_gene: TRBV9
j_gene: TRBJ2-1
d_gene: NA
CDR3nt: TGTGCCAGCAGCGTAACCGTAGACGAGCAGTTCTTC
CDR3aa: CASSVTVDEQFF

abundance: NA
v_gene: TRBV19
j_gene: TRBJ1-5
d_gene: TRBD1
CDR3nt: TGTGCCAGTAGTATACGGACAGGGGGTTTCAGCAATCAGCCCCAGCATTTT
CDR3aa: CASSIRTGGFSNQPQHF

abundance: once
v_gene: TRBV7-6
j_gene: TRBJ1-5
d_gene: NA
CDR3nt: TGTGCCAGCAGCTTAGGGCACATCGCGGTTTTTAATCAGCCCCAGCATTTT
CDR3aa: CASSLGHIAVFNQPQHF

abundance: NA
v_gene: TRBV29-1
j_gene: TRBJ2-7
d_gene: NA
CDR3nt: TGCAGCGTTGATGCGTTCAACGAGCAGTACTTC
CDR3aa: CSVDAFNEQYF

abundance: few
v_gene: TRBV19
j_gene: TRBJ1-5
d_gene: NA
CDR3nt: TGTGCCAGTAGTATAGGCAGGACAGCATATAATCAGCCCCAGCATTTT
CDR3aa: CASSIGRTAYNQPQHF

abundance: NA
v_gene: TRBV24-1
j_gene: TRBJ2-1
d_gene: NA
CDR3nt: TGTGCCACCAGTGACACAGCGGGTTCCTACAATGAGCAGTTCTTC
CDR3aa: CATSDTAGSYNEQFF

abundance: NA
v_gene: TRBV29-1
j_gene: TRBJ1-1
d_gene: TRBD1
CDR3nt: TGCAGCGCTAGACAGGGGCGATGGGGGACTGAAGCTTTCTTT
CDR3aa: CSARQGRWGTEAFF

abundance: NA
v_gene: TRBV19
j_gene: TRBJ1-1
d_gene: TRBD1
CDR3nt: TGTGCCACCCATACCGGGACAGGGCTCACTGAAGCTTTCTTT
CDR3aa: CATHTGTGLTEAFF

abundance: NA
v_gene: TRBV19
j_gene: TRBJ2-7
d_gene: NA
CDR3nt: TGTGCCAGTAAGGCCCCCACAGGGACGGACGGCGAGCAGTACTTC
CDR3aa: CASKAPTGTDGEQYF

abundance: NA
v_gene: TRBV4-3
j_gene: TRBJ1-3
d_gene: NA
CDR3nt: TGCGCCAGCAGCCAAGACCCACAGGGATCCGGAAACACCATATATTTT
CDR3aa: CASSQDPQGSGNTIYF

abundance: NA
v_gene: TRBV29-1
j_gene: TRBJ1-1
d_gene: NA
CDR3nt: TGCAGCGTTGAGTGGGACACGAATATGAACACTGAAGCTTTCTTT
CDR3aa: CSVEWDTNMNTEAFF

abundance: NA
v_gene: TRBV6-5
j_gene: TRBJ1-2
d_gene: NA
CDR3nt: TGTGCCAGCAGTTACGCCGAAGGGCCCAATGGCTACACCTTC
CDR3aa: CASSYAEGPNGYTF

abundance: NA
v_gene: TRBV2
j_gene: TRBJ1-6
d_gene: NA
CDR3nt: TGTGCCAGCAGGTCGGCCAGGGCGAAATCTTCAAGCTCCTATAATTCACCCCTCCACTTT
CDR3aa: CASRSARAKSSSSYNSPLHF

abundance: NA
v_gene: TRBV6-5
j_gene: TRBJ1-5
d_gene: NA
CDR3nt: TGTGCCAGCAGCCCGCGAGGGGCGAGGCAGCCCCAGCATTTT
CDR3aa: CASSPRGARQPQHF

abundance: NA
v_gene: TRBV5-4
j_gene: TRBJ2-5
d_gene: NA
CDR3nt: TGTGCCAGCAGCTTGGAGCAACGAGAGACCCAGTACTTC
CDR3aa: CASSLEQRETQYF

abundance: once
v_gene: TRBV4-1
j_gene: TRBJ1-4
d_gene: TRBD1
CDR3nt: TGCGCCAGCAGCCACGCAGGGGGGGAAAAACTGTTTTTT
CDR3aa: CASSHAGGEKLFF

abundance: NA
v_gene: TRBV30
j_gene: TRBJ1-3
d_gene: NA
CDR3nt: TGTGCCTGGGCGCGGGGGGGGAGCTCTGGAAACACCATATATTTT
CDR3aa: CAWARGGSSGNTIYF

abundance: NA
v_gene: TRBV7-2
j_gene: TRBJ2-7
d_gene: NA
CDR3nt: TGTGCCAGCAGCCGCCAGTTCAGCTCCTACGAGCAGTACTTC
CDR3aa: CASSRQFSSYEQYF